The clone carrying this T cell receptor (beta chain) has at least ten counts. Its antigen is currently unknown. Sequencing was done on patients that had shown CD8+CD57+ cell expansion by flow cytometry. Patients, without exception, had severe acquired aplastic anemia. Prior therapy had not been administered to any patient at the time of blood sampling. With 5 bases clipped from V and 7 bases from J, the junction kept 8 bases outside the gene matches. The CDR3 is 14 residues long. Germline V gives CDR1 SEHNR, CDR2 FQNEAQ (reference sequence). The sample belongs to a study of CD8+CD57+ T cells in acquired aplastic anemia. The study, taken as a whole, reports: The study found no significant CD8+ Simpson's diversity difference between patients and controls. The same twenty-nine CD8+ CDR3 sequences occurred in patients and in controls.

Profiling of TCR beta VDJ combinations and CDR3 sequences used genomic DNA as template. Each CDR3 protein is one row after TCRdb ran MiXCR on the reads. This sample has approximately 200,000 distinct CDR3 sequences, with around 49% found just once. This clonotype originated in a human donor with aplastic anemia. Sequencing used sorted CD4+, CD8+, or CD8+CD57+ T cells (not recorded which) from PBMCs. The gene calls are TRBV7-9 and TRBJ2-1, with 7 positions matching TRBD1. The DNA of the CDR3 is TGTGCCAGCAGCCGGGACAGTTGGAGTAATGAGCAGTTCTTC. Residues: CASSRDSWSNEQFF.